A selection of T cell receptor beta chains follows, all from one sample in a study of blood T cell repertoires in COVID-19. TCRdb's table, derived via immunoSEQ multiplex PCR, lists solely in-frame clones and lacks some. The table lists around 270,000 clones, around 87% of them singletons. Material: peripheral blood. The origin of the receptors is a woman aged 60-75 years with COVID-19, enrolled during active disease. CDR3s include the opening cysteine and the closing phenylalanine or tryptophan. The D gene is left open where the match is weak. Size values are once, few and many counts, or a class for expanded clones, and some rows have none.

clone size	V gene	D gene	J gene	CDR3 protein	CDR3 DNA
NA	TRBV2	TRBD1	TRBJ2-3	CASRRRTGGNLGTDTQYF	TGTGCCAGCAGGAGGCGGACAGGGGGTAATCTGGGGACAGATACGCAGTATTTT
NA	TRBV29-1	NA	TRBJ2-1	CSVEADAGLFYNEQFF	TGCAGCGTTGAAGCGGACGCGGGTCTTTTCTACAATGAGCAGTTCTTC
NA	TRBV29-1	NA	TRBJ2-7	CSVGGSRYEQYF	TGCAGCGTTGGTGGTTCCAGGTACGAGCAGTACTTC
NA	TRBV3-1/TRBV3-2	TRBD2	TRBJ2-1	CASSQLTSNEQFF	TGTGCCAGCAGCCAACTGACTAGCAACGAGCAGTTCTTC
NA	TRBV7-8	NA	TRBJ1-4	CASSAGEGDWREKLFF	TGTGCCAGCAGCGCAGGGGAAGGGGATTGGCGAGAAAAACTGTTTTTT
NA	TRBV5-1	TRBD1	TRBJ1-1	CASSRDRVTTEAFF	TGCGCCAGCAGTAGGGACAGGGTGACCACTGAAGCTTTCTTT
NA	TRBV6-2/TRBV6-3	NA	TRBJ2-6	CASSYSIGTGANVLTF	TGTGCCAGCAGTTACTCGATCGGTACTGGGGCCAACGTCCTGACTTTC
NA	TRBV21-1	NA	TRBJ2-3	CASSKFWTRSTDTQYF	TGTGCCAGCAGCAAATTCTGGACTAGAAGCACAGATACGCAGTATTTT
NA	TRBV7-2	TRBD2	TRBJ2-5	CASSPRGVETQYF	TGTGCCAGCAGCCCCCGGGGGGTGGAGACCCAGTACTTC
few	TRBV14	NA	TRBJ2-7	CASSTEWGYYEQYF	TGTGCCAGCAGCACCGAATGGGGCTACTACGAGCAGTACTTC
NA	TRBV7-9	NA	TRBJ2-1	CASGHRDSYNEQFF	TGTGCCAGCGGCCACAGGGACTCCTACAATGAGCAGTTCTTC
many	TRBV7-3	NA	TRBJ2-7	CASSLTPAAPWEQYF	TGTGCCAGCAGCTTAACACCAGCGGCGCCTTGGGAGCAGTACTTC
once	TRBV7-9	NA	TRBJ2-7	CASTRLFSYEQYF	TGTGCCAGCACCCGTCTCTTTTCCTACGAGCAGTACTTC
NA	TRBV18	TRBD1	TRBJ1-2	CASSPGQGAGYGYTF	TGTGCCAGCTCACCAGGACAGGGGGCCGGCTATGGCTACACCTTC
NA	TRBV6-6	NA	TRBJ2-3	CASSYSQTGDTDTQYF	TGTGCCAGCAGTTACTCCCAGACGGGAGATACAGATACGCAGTATTTT
NA	TRBV19	TRBD1	TRBJ1-5	CASSTTDRQAQHF	TGTGCCAGTAGTACAACGGACAGGCAGGCCCAGCATTTT
NA	TRBV5-6	TRBD1	TRBJ2-7	CASSFGTGQGVEQYF	TGTGCCAGCAGCTTCGGGACAGGGCAGGGGGTCGAGCAGTACTTC
NA	TRBV5-1	NA	TRBJ1-2	CASSLGREDYGYTF	TGCGCCAGCAGCTTGGGCCGGGAAGACTATGGCTACACCTTC
NA	TRBV5-4	NA	TRBJ2-7	CASSPDPGHSYEQYF	TGTGCCAGCAGCCCCGATCCGGGACACAGTTACGAGCAGTACTTC
few	TRBV6-5	NA	TRBJ1-3	CATRMSSGNTIYF	TGTGCCACCCGAATGAGCTCTGGAAACACCATATATTTT